The 10 T cell receptor beta chains below were found in one sample sequenced in a study of control samples from healthy donors and cancer patients. Assay: immunoSEQ multiplex PCR; the TCRdb copy retains only in-frame clones and omits some. The table shows around 90,000 clones, with more than 75% occurring only once. Sequencing was done on a sample of blood. Source of these receptors: a woman in her thirties or forties in good health.

The chain links TRBV10-3 to TRBJ2-2; TRBD1 aligns across 8 bases. The CDR3 extends over 16 amino acids. V lost 3 bases and J lost 5; bases outside the gene matches: 8. Germline CDR1 and CDR2: ENHRY and SYGVKD. CDR3 sequence: CAISDKVRGRTGELFF. CDR3 DNA sequence: TGTGCCATCAGTGATAAGGTCAGGGGGCGTACCGGGGAGCTGTTTTTT.

V usage is TRBV23-1 and J usage is TRBJ1-2, with 7 bases fitting TRBD1. TRBV23-1 is reported as an ORF; its role is uncertain. V shed 3 bases, J shed 6 bases, and the junction held 7 bases outside the gene matches. The CDR3 is 14 amino acids. The CDR3 region is CASSQIQGRNGYTF. The CDR3 nucleotides are TGCGCCAGCAGTCAGATACAGGGGCGAAATGGCTACACCTTC.

CDR3 amino acids: CATSKGGVANTGELFF. In nucleotides, the CDR3 is TGTGCCACCAGCAAGGGGGGTGTTGCGAACACCGGGGAGCTGTTTTTT. This sequence joins TRBV15 and TRBJ2-2; D assignment may be TRBD1 or TRBD2 (6 bases each). V was shortened by 4 bases and J by 0 bases, with 12 bases between the two germline ends. CDR1 LNHNV and CDR2 YYDKDF come from the germline V gene (reference sequence). The CDR3 length is 16 residues.

This chain joins TRBV29-1 and TRBJ1-1; TRBD1 matches at 7 bases. V gave up 7 bases and J gave up 0 bases; unmatched junction bases: 8. Germline CDR1 reads SQVTM; CDR2 reads ANQGSEA. The CDR3 runs 14 residues. CDR3 DNA sequence: TGCAGCGGGGCCGGGACAGTGTTGAACACTGAAGCTTTCTTT. This sequence encodes CSGAGTVLNTEAFF.

The chain recombines TRBV30 with TRBJ2-7; TRBD2 is a possible D gene (7 bases). This CDR3 spans 15 amino acids. Trimming shortened V by 2 bases and J by 5 bases, and 19 bases separated the two germline ends. Germline-derived CDR1 and CDR2 are GTSNPN and SVGIG (reference sequence). The DNA of the CDR3 is TGTGCCTGGAGTTGGGGGGGGGCCGTAGAGAACGAGCAGTACTTC. The encoded protein is CAWSWGGAVENEQYF.

The chain combines TRBV10-2 with TRBJ2-7; D gene ambiguous. This CDR3 has 12 residues. V was cut by 3 bases and J by 1 base, with 4 bases left in between. The V gene's germline CDR1 is WSHSY and CDR2 SAAADI. DNA of the CDR3: TGCGCCAGCAGTGACCCGTCCTACGAGCAGTACTTC. Translating gives CASSDPSYEQYF.

This clone showed up just once. The gene calls are TRBV7-2 and TRBJ2-3; 10 positions agree with TRBD2. Unmatched junction bases numbered 6, after V lost 4 bases and J lost 2 bases. The V gene's germline CDR1 is SGHTA and CDR2 FQGNSA. CDR3 length: 16 amino acids. The CDR3 DNA is TGTGCCAGCAGCTCCCCGCTAGCGGGGGTCACAGATACGCAGTATTTT. Protein sequence: CASSSPLAGVTDTQYF. Full variable domain (outside the CDR3, taken from reference TRBV7-2 and TRBJ2-3): GAGVSQSPSNKVTEKGKDVELRCDPISGHTALYWYRQSLGQGLEFLIYFQGNSAPDKSGLPSDRFSAERTGGSVSTLTIQRTQQEDSAVYLCASSSPLAGVTDTQYFGPGTRLTVL.

The chain couples TRBV5-1 to TRBJ1-2; D unclear. This CDR3 spans 14 amino acids. Germline loops: CDR1 SGHRS, CDR2 YFSETQ. Trimming stripped 4 bases from V and 4 bases from J, with 14 bases between. The CDR3 DNA reads TGCGCCAGCAGCCCCGAGAGGGCTAGCTATGGCTACACCTTC. Protein: CASSPERASYGYTF.

The table lists this clone with a few counts. The genes are TRBV7-2 and TRBJ2-3; 9 bases are a match to TRBD2. J gave up 2 bases and V 5 bases, and 11 bases lay outside the gene matches. Germline CDR1 and CDR2: SGHTA and FQGNSA. CDR3 size: 17 residues. The CDR3 here is CASSPDLAGGITDTQYF. The CDR3 nucleotides are TGTGCCAGCAGCCCGGACCTCGCGGGGGGGATCACAGATACGCAGTATTTT.

This chain links TRBV6-5 with TRBJ2-7; 8 positions match TRBD1. Germline assignment: CDR1 MNHEY and CDR2 SVGAGI. V trimming: 0 bases; J trimming: 4 bases; junction bases outside the gene matches: 5. This CDR3 has 15 amino acids. This CDR3 is CASSYSWTGSYEQYF. CDR3 bases: TGTGCCAGCAGTTACTCGTGGACAGGGTCTTACGAGCAGTACTTC.